A single sample is the source of the 15 T cell receptor beta chains below, sequenced in a study of cytomegalovirus exposure and HLA in healthy donors. PCR amplification relied on 60 Vbeta primers (plus 13 Jbeta primers). The assay was immunoSEQ multiplex PCR, and TCRdb's table has in-frame clones only and misses some. The data hold some 93,000 clones, with roughly 67% observed a single time. Sequencing was done on a sample of PBMCs. These receptor sequences come from a boy younger than 18 in good health and CMV-seropositive.

This clone was detected only a few times. V and J are TRBV7-9 and TRBJ2-2; a possible D gene is TRBD2 (6 bases). The ends were cut back, 3 bases at V and 4 bases at J, with 9 bases in the middle. CDR3 size: 14 residues. Germline CDR1 SEHNR, CDR2 FQNEAQ (reference sequence). CDR3 DNA: TGTGCCAGCAGCTTTGGAGGGCGCACCGGGGAGCTGTTTTTT. The encoded protein is CASSFGGRTGELFF.

CDR3 protein: CASSGGGLAGVYEQFF. In nucleotides, the CDR3 is TGCGCCAGCAGTGGAGGGGGTCTAGCGGGAGTCTATGAGCAGTTCTTC. V is TRBV10-1 and J is TRBJ2-1, with 10 nucleotides matching TRBD2. Trimming cost V 4 bases and J 8 bases; bases outside gene matches: 11. The CDR3 is made up of 16 amino acids. Germline CDR1 WNHNN, CDR2 SYGVQD (reference sequence).

The chain links TRBV18 to TRBJ2-5, with a possible D match to TRBD1 (6 bases). The DNA end is more similar to TRBJ2-7, so the J call may be wrong. CDR3 length: 14 amino acids. CDR1 is KGHSH and CDR2 is LQKENI in the germline V gene. The CDR3 loop reads CASSPRMDSDEQYF. DNA of the CDR3: TGTGCCAGCTCACCACGTATGGACAGCGACGAGCAGTACTTC.

Worth noting for this clone: One end of the junction fails to match germline, which may point to a read error. The chain couples TRBV30 to TRBJ2-1; TRBD1 might be the D (7 bases). The CDR3 contains 18 residues. Germline V gene lookup returns CDR1 GTSNPN and CDR2 SVGIG (reference sequence). The CDR3 loop is CAWSALPVTGFGGNEKFF. The CDR3 DNA follows: TGTGCCTGGAGTGCCCTACCTGTGACAGGGTTCGGGGGTAATGAGAAGTTCTTC.

This chain joins TRBV11-3 and TRBJ2-3; 10 bases fit TRBD1. The V gene end was trimmed by 1 base and the J gene end by 3 bases; junction bases not matched to a gene: 4. This CDR3 is 16 amino acids long. The germline gives CDR1 SGHNT, CDR2 YENEEA. CDR3 protein: CASSLGDRGRTDTQYF. CDR3 nucleotide sequence: TGTGCCAGCAGCTTAGGAGACAGGGGGCGGACAGATACGCAGTATTTT.

The rearrangement joins TRBV6-1 to TRBJ2-2; 9 nucleotides match TRBD1. Germline CDR1 is MNHNS and CDR2 is SASEGT. Trimming at V came to 6 bases and at J to 6 bases, leaving 2 bases not matched to a gene. The CDR3 consists of 13 residues. In nucleotides, the CDR3 is TGTGCCAGCAGAGGACAGGGGCCCGGGGAGCTGTTTTTT. It yields the protein CASRGQGPGELFF.

This clone came up once. The rearrangement links TRBV10-3 to TRBJ1-3, with a possible D match to TRBD1 (6 bases). The V and J ends lost 2 bases and 0 bases respectively, with 8 bases between them. From germline, CDR1 is ENHRY and CDR2 SYGVKD. CDR3 size: 15 residues. As DNA, the CDR3 is TGTGCCATCAGTGAGAGGGACATCTCTGGAAACACCATATATTTT. Amino acids: CAISERDISGNTIYF.

This chain joins TRBV23-1 and TRBJ2-7; D possibly corresponds to TRBD1 (6 bases). TRBV23-1 is reported as an ORF; its role is uncertain. The V end was cut by 3 bases, the J end by 2 bases, with 17 bases between. This CDR3 is built from 16 residues. This chain's CDR3 is CASSHFAQGSPYEQYF. Here the CDR3 DNA reads TGCGCCAGCAGTCACTTCGCACAGGGTTCCCCCTACGAGCAGTACTTC.

The V call is TRBV9, the J call TRBJ2-7; D uncertain. The CDR3 spans 13 residues. Trimming took off 0 bases at V and 5 bases at J, with 9 bases between the two ends. Germline assignment: CDR1 SGDLS and CDR2 YYNGEE. CDR3 bases: TGTGCCAGCAGCGTAGACTTCAGCGACGAGCAGTACTTC. Protein product: CASSVDFSDEQYF. Full variable domain (rest looked up from reference TRBV9 and TRBJ2-7): DSGVTQTPKHLITATGQRVTLRCSPRSGDLSVYWYQQSLDQGLQFLIQYYNGEERAKGNILERFSAQQFPDLHSELNLSSLELGDSALYFCASSVDFSDEQYFGPGTRLTVT.

This clone was seen only once. The genes are TRBV14 and TRBJ2-5; the match to TRBD1 covers 9 bases. The DNA end favors TRBJ2-7, so the J call may be wrong. The CDR3 consists of 14 residues. Germline assignment: CDR1 SGHDN and CDR2 FVKESK. In DNA form, the CDR3 reads TGTGCCAGCAGCCAGGGGACAGGGTCCTACGAGCAGTACTTC. Translating it yields CASSQGTGSYEQYF.

The rearrangement uses TRBV12-5 and TRBJ2-7; weak D call: TRBD1 (7 bases). The CDR3 sequence is 14 residues long. Germline loops: CDR1 LGHNT, CDR2 FRNRAP. The chain's CDR3 is CASSPGGKTYEQYF. The CDR3 bases are TGTGCAAGCTCCCCAGGGGGGAAAACCTACGAGCAGTACTTC.

The rearrangement uses TRBV4-1 and TRBJ2-3; 13 positions agree with TRBD2. Germline V gives CDR1 MGHRA, CDR2 YSYEKL. The trim removed 2 bases at V and 2 bases at J, leaving 10 bases unmatched. This CDR3 comprises 19 residues. CDR3 residues: CASSQTAGGLAGVTDTQYF. DNA for the CDR3: TGCGCCAGCAGCCAAACCGCCGGAGGACTAGCGGGGGTCACAGATACGCAGTATTTT.

The genes are TRBV6-5 and TRBJ2-5; no reliable D call. The better agreement between TRBJ2-7 and the DNA end casts doubt on the J call. CDR1 is MNHEY and CDR2 is SVGAGI in the germline V gene. This CDR3 comprises 13 residues. DNA of the CDR3: TGTGCCAGTCTGAGGCTAGGCAGTTACGAGCAGTACTTC. Protein sequence: CASLRLGSYEQYF.

This clone was counted between two and nine times. This chain links TRBV7-8 with TRBJ2-1; D is undetermined. The germline V and J ends were trimmed by 1 base and 2 bases, with 9 bases remaining between them. Germline V gene data show CDR1 as SGHVS and CDR2 as FQNEAQ. This CDR3 region has 15 residues. The CDR3 region is CASSLGAGPYNEQFF. Here the CDR3 DNA reads TGTGCCAGCAGCTTAGGGGCAGGTCCCTACAATGAGCAGTTCTTC.

A few counts support this clone. V is TRBV2 and J is TRBJ2-7, with D possibly being TRBD1 (6 bases). The V gene lost 6 bases and the J gene lost 0 bases, with 15 bases spanning the gap. CDR1 is SNHLY, CDR2 FYNNEI, per germline. The CDR3 loop spans 15 amino acids. This chain's CDR3 is CASSSTGIFSYEQYF. CDR3 DNA: TGTGCCAGCAGCTCGACAGGCATCTTCTCCTACGAGCAGTACTTC.